This T cell receptor beta chain was obtained from a study of neoadjuvant anti-PD-1 for oral cavity cancer. Study details: Before surgery, most patients got three to four biweekly 3 mg/kg nivolumab doses. Study conclusions and caveats: Expansion of preexisting intratumoral clones was suggested to aid response.

Most tumor samples had 4 to 5 ug input DNA in two replicates. The protocol was immunoSEQ multiplex PCR, while the TCRdb copy is restricted to in-frame clones and leaves out a portion. The data hold under 7,500 clones, with roughly 56% observed a single time. With respect to this clone: The antigen is unknown.

The CDR3 consists of 15 residues. Germline V lookup: CDR1 SGHRS, CDR2 YFSETQ. Trimming took 4 bases from V and 6 from J, leaving 19 bases between them. The receptor comes from a person between 40 and 79 years old with oral cavity squamous cell carcinoma. The J gene is TRBJ1-2, the V gene TRBV5-1; maybe TRBD1 (5 bases). Sequenced here: tumor tissue, sampled before nivolumab (anti-PD-1) treatment. CDR3 in amino acids: CASSPSDRDSHGYTF. The CDR3 DNA reads TGCGCCAGCAGCCCCTCGGACCGGGACTCCCATGGCTACACCTTC.